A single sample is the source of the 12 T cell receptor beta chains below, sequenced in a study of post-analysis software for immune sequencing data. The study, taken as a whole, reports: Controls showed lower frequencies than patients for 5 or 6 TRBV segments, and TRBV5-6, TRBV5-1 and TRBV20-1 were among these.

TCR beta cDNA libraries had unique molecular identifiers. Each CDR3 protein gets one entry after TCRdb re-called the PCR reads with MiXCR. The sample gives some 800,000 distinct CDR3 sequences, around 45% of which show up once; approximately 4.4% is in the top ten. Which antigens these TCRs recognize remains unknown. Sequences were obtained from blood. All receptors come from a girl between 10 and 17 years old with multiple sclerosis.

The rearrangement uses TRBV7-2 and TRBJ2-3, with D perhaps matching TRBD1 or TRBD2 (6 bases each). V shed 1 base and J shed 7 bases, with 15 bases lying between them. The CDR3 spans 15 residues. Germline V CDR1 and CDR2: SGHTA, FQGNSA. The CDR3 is CASSLGRGPTHTQYF. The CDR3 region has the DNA TGTGCCAGCAGCTTAGGACGGGGGCCCACCCATACGCAGTATTTT.

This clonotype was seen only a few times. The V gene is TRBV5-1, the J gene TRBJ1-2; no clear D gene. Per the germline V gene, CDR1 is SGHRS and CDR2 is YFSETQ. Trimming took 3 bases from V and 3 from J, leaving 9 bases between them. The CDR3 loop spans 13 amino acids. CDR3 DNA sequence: TGCGCCAGCAGCTCAAAGGGTGACTATGGCTACACCTTC. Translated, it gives CASSSKGDYGYTF.

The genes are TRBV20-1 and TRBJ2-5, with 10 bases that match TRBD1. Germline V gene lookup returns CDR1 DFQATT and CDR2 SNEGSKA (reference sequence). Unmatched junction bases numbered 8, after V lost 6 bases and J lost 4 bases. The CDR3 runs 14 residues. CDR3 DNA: TGCAGTGCGCTGGGACAGGGGATCGGAGAGACCCAGTACTTC. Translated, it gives CSALGQGIGETQYF.

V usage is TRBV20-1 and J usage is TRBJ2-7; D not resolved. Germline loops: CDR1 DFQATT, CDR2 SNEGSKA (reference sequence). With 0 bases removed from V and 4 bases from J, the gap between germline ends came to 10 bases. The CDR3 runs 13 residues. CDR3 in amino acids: CSAREGPRYEQYF. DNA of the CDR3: TGCAGTGCTAGAGAGGGCCCAAGGTACGAGCAGTACTTC.

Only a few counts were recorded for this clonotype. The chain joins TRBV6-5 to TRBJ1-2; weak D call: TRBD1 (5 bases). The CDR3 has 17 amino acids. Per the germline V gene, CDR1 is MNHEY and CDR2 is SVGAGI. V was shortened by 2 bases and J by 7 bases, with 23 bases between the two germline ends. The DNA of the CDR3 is TGTGCCAGCAGTTACGCGAAGGGGCCCTCTCCGGGCGGTGGCTACACCTTC. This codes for CASSYAKGPSPGGGYTF.

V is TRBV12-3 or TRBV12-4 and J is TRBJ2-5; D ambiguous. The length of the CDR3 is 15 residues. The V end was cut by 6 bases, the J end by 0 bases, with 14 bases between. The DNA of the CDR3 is TGTGCCAGCAGCTCTGGGCTTAGTTACCAAGAGACCCAGTACTTC. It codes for CASSSGLSYQETQYF.

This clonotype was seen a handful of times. CDR3 residues: CSGAPGASGANVLTF. The CDR3 nucleotides read TGCAGTGGTGCGCCGGGGGCCTCTGGGGCCAACGTCCTGACTTTC. This chain connects TRBV20-1 to TRBJ2-6; D possibly matches TRBD1 or TRBD2 (6 bases each). CDR1 and CDR2 (germline): DFQATT, SNEGSKA (reference sequence). CDR3 length: 15 residues. With 7 bases removed from V and 0 bases from J, the gap between germline ends came to 13 bases.

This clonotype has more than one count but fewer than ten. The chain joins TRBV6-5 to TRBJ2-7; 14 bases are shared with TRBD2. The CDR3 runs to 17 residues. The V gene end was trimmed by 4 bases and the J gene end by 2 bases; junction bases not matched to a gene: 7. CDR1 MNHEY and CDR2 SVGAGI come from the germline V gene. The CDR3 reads CASSLGTSGGPAYEQYF. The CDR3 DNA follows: TGTGCCAGCAGTTTGGGGACTAGCGGGGGCCCCGCCTACGAGCAGTACTTC.

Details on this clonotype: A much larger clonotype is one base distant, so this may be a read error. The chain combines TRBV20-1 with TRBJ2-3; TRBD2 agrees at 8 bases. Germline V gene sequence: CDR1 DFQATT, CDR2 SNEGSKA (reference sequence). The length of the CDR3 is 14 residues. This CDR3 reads CSARVAGGGDMQYF. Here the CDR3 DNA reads TGCAGTGCAAGAGTGGCGGGAGGTGGAGATATGCAGTATTTT.

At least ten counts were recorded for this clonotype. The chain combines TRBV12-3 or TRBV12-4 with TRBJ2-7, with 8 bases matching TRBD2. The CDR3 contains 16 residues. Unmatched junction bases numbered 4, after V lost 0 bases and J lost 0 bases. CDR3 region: CASSLALAGGSYEQYF. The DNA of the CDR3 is TGTGCCAGCAGTTTAGCGCTAGCGGGTGGCTCCTACGAGCAGTACTTC.

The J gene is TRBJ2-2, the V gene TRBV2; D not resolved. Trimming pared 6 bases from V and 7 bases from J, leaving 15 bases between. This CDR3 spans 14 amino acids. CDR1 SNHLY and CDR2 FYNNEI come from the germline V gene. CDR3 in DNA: TGTGCCAGCAGGGGCGTCTCTCCCAACGGGGAGCTGTTTTTT. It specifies CASRGVSPNGELFF.

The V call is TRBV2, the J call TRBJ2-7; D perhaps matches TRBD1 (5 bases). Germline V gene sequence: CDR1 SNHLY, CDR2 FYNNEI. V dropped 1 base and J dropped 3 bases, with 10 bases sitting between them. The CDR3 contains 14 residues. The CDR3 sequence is CASSEGPRGYEQYF. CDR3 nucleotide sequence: TGTGCCAGCAGTGAAGGACCAAGGGGCTACGAGCAGTACTTC.